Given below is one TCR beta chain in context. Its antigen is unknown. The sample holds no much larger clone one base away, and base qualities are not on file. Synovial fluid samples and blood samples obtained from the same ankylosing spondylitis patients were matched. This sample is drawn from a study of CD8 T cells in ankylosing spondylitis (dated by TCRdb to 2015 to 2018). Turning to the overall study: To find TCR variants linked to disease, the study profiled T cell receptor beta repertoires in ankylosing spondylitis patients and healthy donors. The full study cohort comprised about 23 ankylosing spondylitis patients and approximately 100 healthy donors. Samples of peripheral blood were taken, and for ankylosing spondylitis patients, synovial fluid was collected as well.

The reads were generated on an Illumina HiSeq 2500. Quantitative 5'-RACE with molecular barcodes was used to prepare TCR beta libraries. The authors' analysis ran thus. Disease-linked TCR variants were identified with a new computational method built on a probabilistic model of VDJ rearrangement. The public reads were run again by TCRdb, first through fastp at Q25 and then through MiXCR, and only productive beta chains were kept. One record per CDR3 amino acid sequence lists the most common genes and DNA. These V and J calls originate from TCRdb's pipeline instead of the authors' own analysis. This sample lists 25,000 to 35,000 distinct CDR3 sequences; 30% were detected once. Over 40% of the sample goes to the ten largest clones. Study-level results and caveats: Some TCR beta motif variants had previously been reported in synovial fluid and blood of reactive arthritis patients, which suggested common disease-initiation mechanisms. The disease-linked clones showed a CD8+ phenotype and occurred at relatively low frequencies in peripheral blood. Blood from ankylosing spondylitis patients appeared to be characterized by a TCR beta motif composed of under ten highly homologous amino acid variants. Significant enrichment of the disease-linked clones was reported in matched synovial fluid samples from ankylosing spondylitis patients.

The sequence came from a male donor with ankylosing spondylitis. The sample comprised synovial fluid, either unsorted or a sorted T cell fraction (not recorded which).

The CDR3 reads as follows: CASRGQGRAGELFF. The base sequence is TGTGCCAGCAGAGGACAGGGCAGGGCCGGGGAGCTGTTTTTT. The chain is assembled from TRBV2 and TRBJ2-2, and TRBD1 matches 8 of the central bases. Trimming removed 6 bases from V and 6 bases from J; the gene matches leave 6 bases unexplained. There are 14 amino acids in the CDR3, from cysteine to phenylalanine inclusive. Just CDR3 DNA is preserved here, 42 bases in frame from base 1. The germline V gene sets CDR1 to SNHLY and CDR2 to FYNNEI. Reference TRBV2 and TRBJ2-2 proteins supply the regions before and after the CDR3; the full variable domain is: EPEVTQTPSHQVTQMGQEVILRCVPISNHLYFYWYRQILGQKVEFLVSFYNNEISEKSEIFDDQFSVERPDGSNFTLKIRSTKLEDSAMYFCASRGQGRAGELFFGEGSRLTVL.